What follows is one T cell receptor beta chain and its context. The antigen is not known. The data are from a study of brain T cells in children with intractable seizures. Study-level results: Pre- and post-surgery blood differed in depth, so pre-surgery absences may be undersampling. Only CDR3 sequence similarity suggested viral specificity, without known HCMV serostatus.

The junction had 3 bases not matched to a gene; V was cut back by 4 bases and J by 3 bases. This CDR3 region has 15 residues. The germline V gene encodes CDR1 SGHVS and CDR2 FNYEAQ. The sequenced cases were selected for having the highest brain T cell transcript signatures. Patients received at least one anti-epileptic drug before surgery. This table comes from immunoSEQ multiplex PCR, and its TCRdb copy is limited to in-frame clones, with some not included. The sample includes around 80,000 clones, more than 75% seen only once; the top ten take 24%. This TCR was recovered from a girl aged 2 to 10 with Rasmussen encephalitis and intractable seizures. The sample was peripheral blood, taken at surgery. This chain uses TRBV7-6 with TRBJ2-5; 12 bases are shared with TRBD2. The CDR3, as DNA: TGTGCCAGCAGCTCCCGACTAGCGGGGGAAGAGACCCAGTACTTC. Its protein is CASSSRLAGEETQYF.